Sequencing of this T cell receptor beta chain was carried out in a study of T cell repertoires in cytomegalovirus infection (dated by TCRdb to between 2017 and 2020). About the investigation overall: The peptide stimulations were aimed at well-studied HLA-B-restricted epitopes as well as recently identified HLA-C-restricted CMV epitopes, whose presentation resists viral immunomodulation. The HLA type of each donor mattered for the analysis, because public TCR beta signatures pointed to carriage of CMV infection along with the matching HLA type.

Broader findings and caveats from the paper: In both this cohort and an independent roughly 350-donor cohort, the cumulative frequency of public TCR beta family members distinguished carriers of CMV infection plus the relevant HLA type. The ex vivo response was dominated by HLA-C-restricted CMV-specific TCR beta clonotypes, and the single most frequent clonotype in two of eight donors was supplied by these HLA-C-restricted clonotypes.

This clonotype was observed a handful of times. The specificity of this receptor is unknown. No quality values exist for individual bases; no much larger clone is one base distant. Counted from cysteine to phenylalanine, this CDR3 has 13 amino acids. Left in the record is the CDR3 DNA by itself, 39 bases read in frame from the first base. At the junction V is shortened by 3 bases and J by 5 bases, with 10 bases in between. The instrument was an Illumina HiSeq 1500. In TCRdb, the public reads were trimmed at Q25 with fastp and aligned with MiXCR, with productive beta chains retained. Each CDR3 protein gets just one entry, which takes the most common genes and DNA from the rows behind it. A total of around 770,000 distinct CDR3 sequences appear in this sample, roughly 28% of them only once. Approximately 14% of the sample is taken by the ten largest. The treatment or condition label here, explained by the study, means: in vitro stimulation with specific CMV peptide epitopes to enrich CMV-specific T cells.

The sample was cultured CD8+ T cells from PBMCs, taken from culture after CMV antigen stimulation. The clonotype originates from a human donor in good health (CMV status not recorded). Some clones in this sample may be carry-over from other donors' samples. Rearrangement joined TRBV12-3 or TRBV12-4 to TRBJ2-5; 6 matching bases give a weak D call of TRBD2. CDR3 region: CASSFREVETQYF. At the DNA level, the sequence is TGTGCCAGCAGTTTTAGGGAGGTGGAGACCCAGTACTTC.